The T cell receptor beta chain described here comes from a study of circulating CD8 cells and anti-PD-1 response in melanoma. TCR libraries were prepared from around 15 ng of total RNA with the QIAseq Immune Repertoire TCR panel. TCRdb called the reads again in MiXCR, with one record for every CDR3 protein. The sample includes hundreds of distinct CDR3 sequences, approximately 6% seen only once; the top ten take 30% to 40%. This CDR3 spans 19 amino acids. V was pared by 0 bases and J by 7 bases, with 25 bases between. Germline CDR1 MNHEY, CDR2 SVGAGI. Sorting of live CD3+CD8+TCRalphabeta+ cells by PD-1 and/or TIGIT gave four subsets. By sample share, this clonotype is medium-sized (0.01 to 0.1%).

Sequencing was performed on CD8+ T cells from PBMCs, taken at baseline or after one month of anti-PD-1 therapy (not recorded which). This receptor was taken from a human donor with melanoma. The chain is built from TRBV6-5 and TRBJ2-1, with D possibly matching TRBD2 (5 bases). As DNA, the CDR3 is TGTGCCAGCAGTTACTCGATTCAGGATGAGGGTCCGGGTCGGAATGAGCAGTTCTTC. It yields the protein CASSYSIQDEGPGRNEQFF.